These T cell receptor beta chains were read from a single sample in a study of blood T cells in healthy people across ages. TCRdb re-analysed the 5' RACE reads in MiXCR, keeping a single row per CDR3 protein. Of around 650,000 distinct CDR3 sequences listed, around two fifths were seen once; the top ten hold roughly 30%. Sequencing was done on a sample of blood. These receptors were collected from a man of 80 years or more in good health. CDR3s include the opening cysteine and the closing phenylalanine or tryptophan. The order of the fields is clone size, D gene, J gene, V gene, CDR3 protein, CDR3 DNA. The D gene is left open where the match is weak. Expanded clones get a size class; other rows say once, few or many, or leave the size out.

clone size: few; D gene: TRBD2; J gene: TRBJ2-3; V gene: TRBV15; CDR3 protein: CATSRGRSGGGSTDTQYF; CDR3 DNA: TGTGCCACCAGCAGAGGGCGTAGCGGGGGTGGTAGCACAGATACGCAGTATTTT
clone size: -; D gene: TRBD1; J gene: TRBJ2-4; V gene: TRBV6-2/TRBV6-3; CDR3 protein: CASSLWGQGENIQYF; CDR3 DNA: TGTGCCAGCAGTTTATGGGGACAGGGCGAAAACATTCAGTACTTC
clone size: few; D gene: TRBD2; J gene: TRBJ2-1; V gene: TRBV20-1; CDR3 protein: CSAPGGLAGYNEQFF; CDR3 DNA: TGCAGTGCTCCCGGCGGACTAGCGGGATACAATGAGCAGTTCTTC
clone size: -; D gene: -; J gene: TRBJ2-3; V gene: TRBV11-2; CDR3 protein: CASSRDTTDMQYF; CDR3 DNA: TGTGCCAGCAGCCGGGACACTACAGATATGCAGTATTTT
clone size: few; D gene: -; J gene: TRBJ2-3; V gene: TRBV7-7; CDR3 protein: CASSLGPASDGADTQYF; CDR3 DNA: TGTGCTAGCAGCTTAGGGCCCGCTAGTGATGGTGCAGATACGCAGTATTTT
clone size: many; D gene: -; J gene: TRBJ2-5; V gene: TRBV20-1; CDR3 protein: CSAQGQETQYF; CDR3 DNA: TGCAGTGCACAGGGCCAGGAGACCCAGTACTTC
clone size: -; D gene: -; J gene: TRBJ2-3; V gene: TRBV6-2/TRBV6-3; CDR3 protein: CASSYDGVSTDTQYF; CDR3 DNA: TGTGCCAGCAGTTACGACGGCGTTAGCACAGATACGCAGTATTTT
clone size: -; D gene: -; J gene: TRBJ2-7; V gene: TRBV6-1; CDR3 protein: CASTRDINYEQYF; CDR3 DNA: TGTGCCAGCACTCGGGACATCAACTACGAGCAGTACTTC
clone size: few; D gene: -; J gene: TRBJ2-3; V gene: TRBV6-2/TRBV6-3; CDR3 protein: CASSYARFGTDTQYF; CDR3 DNA: TGTGCCAGCAGTTACGCTAGATTCGGCACAGATACGCAGTATTTT
clone size: -; D gene: -; J gene: TRBJ2-3; V gene: TRBV9; CDR3 protein: CASSVQGAADTQYF; CDR3 DNA: TGTGCCAGCAGCGTCCAAGGAGCAGCAGATACGCAGTATTTT